Included here is one T cell receptor beta chain sequence, with context. The data are from a study of blood T cell repertoires in COVID-19. The CDR3 consists of 14 residues. Germline CDR1 SGHAT, CDR2 FQNNGV. The V gene end was trimmed by 5 bases and the J gene end by 0 bases; junction bases not matched to a gene: 1. Clones were read by immunoSEQ multiplex PCR, and TCRdb kept only the in-frame ones, dropping some. The table records a few hundred thousand clones, 70% to 90% of them present only once. Sequenced: peripheral blood. The sequence came from a woman aged 50 to 60 with active or convalescent COVID-19. V usage is TRBV11-2 and J usage is TRBJ2-3; 8 nucleotides align to TRBD2. For the CDR3, the DNA is TGTGCCAGCAGCCCGGGGGGGAGCACAGATACGCAGTATTTT. Translation gives CASSPGGSTDTQYF.